This T cell receptor beta chain was identified during a study of T cells after yellow fever vaccination. Whole-study results and caveats: In post-booster samples, most primary-vaccination clones reappeared (about 97% CD4, roughly 88% CD8).

This clonotype was recorded a few times. As yet, its antigen is unknown. Germline CDR1 and CDR2: MNHEY and SVGAGI. CDR3 length: 15 amino acids. The junction had 11 bases not matched to a gene; V was cut back by 6 bases and J by 5 bases. Production of TCR cDNA was by 5'RACE template switching, which also added a universal primer site and UMIs. TCRdb analysed the 5' RACE reads with MiXCR anew, one entry per CDR3 protein. The table has around 310,000 distinct CDR3 sequences, around 4% seen once. The source material was PBMCs, sampled on the day of the yellow fever booster vaccination. V and J are TRBV6-5 and TRBJ2-7, with TRBD1 matching over 9 bases. This clonotype was obtained from a man younger than 30 who received the YFV17D yellow fever vaccine. The CDR3 sequence is CASSLTGTGMDEQYF. For the CDR3, the DNA is TGTGCCAGCAGCTTGACCGGGACAGGGATGGACGAGCAGTACTTC.